This T cell receptor (beta chain) was profiled in a study of T-cell memory formation after mild COVID-19. Background on the study: Each donor largely had its own TCR clusters. General study findings and limits: Researchers found some responding clones in pre-infection memory, a sign that cross-reactive memory joined.

TCRdb re-called the 5' RACE reads through MiXCR, storing one row per CDR3 protein. The sample contains 250,000 to 300,000 distinct CDR3 sequences, about 17% of which appear only once. Note on this clonotype: Its antigen is undetermined.

Sequenced: PBMCs or a T cell subset sorted from them (not recorded which). This TCR was recovered from a man aged 18 to 29 who had mild COVID-19 (a few samples of this study predate the infection). Cell type and time point are not known.

The CDR3 region has the DNA TGTGCCAGTAGTCCGGGACTGGGCTATGGCTACACCTTC. Translation: CASSPGLGYGYTF. The chain combines TRBV19 with TRBJ1-2; maybe TRBD1 (5 bases). CDR1 and CDR2 from the germline V gene are LNHDA and SQIVND (reference sequence). This CDR3 spans 13 amino acids. Deletions cut 5 bases from V and 4 bases from J, with 11 bases between.